The rows below give T cell receptor beta chains drawn from one sample of a study of cytomegalovirus exposure and HLA in healthy donors. Using immunoSEQ multiplex PCR, the repertoire was profiled, and TCRdb retains in-frame clones only, with some absent. The sample has over 65,000 clones; around 80% are singletons. The sample consisted of PBMCs. These receptors were obtained from a woman in her 30s in good health and CMV-seropositive. The CDR3 runs from the conserved cysteine through the conserved F or W. A D gene is named only where the DNA matches it firmly.

j_gene	v_gene	d_gene	CDR3aa	CDR3nt
TRBJ2-7	TRBV19	NA	CASQPTSSSSYEQYF	TGTGCCAGTCAACCTACTAGCTCAAGCTCCTACGAGCAGTACTTC
TRBJ2-1	TRBV7-9	NA	CASSYQTEGDEQFF	TGTGCCAGCAGCTACCAGACAGAAGGGGATGAGCAGTTCTTC
TRBJ1-1	TRBV19	TRBD1	CASSMDRVNTEAFF	TGTGCCAGTAGTATGGACAGGGTGAACACTGAAGCTTTCTTT
TRBJ2-1	TRBV6-1	NA	CASSEVNAGTRYNEQFF	TGTGCCAGCAGTGAAGTTAACGCCGGGACTCGCTACAATGAGCAGTTCTTC
TRBJ2-7	TRBV27	NA	CASSLRQSSHEQYF	TGTGCCAGCAGTTTGCGACAGTCCTCACACGAGCAGTACTTC
TRBJ1-1	TRBV7-6	NA	CASSSRGRDTEAFF	TGTGCCAGCAGCTCTAGGGGGAGAGACACTGAAGCTTTCTTT
TRBJ1-6	TRBV6-1	NA	CASSVSGLGSPLHF	TGTGCCAGCAGTGTTTCAGGGTTAGGTTCACCCCTCCACTTT
TRBJ1-2	TRBV2	NA	CASRAQPYGYTF	TGTGCCAGCAGGGCACAGCCCTATGGCTACACCTTC
TRBJ2-5	TRBV28	NA	CATDRTPPMAQYF	TGTGCCACCGACAGGACTCCTCCAATGGCCCAGTACTTC
TRBJ1-3	TRBV10-3	NA	CAISLSQGSSGNTIYF	TGTGCCATCAGTTTGTCACAGGGCAGCTCTGGAAACACCATATATTTT